A selection of T cell receptor beta chains follows, all from one sample in a study of T cell repertoires in cytomegalovirus infection. TCRdb passed the reads through MiXCR, listing each CDR3 protein once. The sample includes fewer than 550,000 distinct CDR3 sequences, about 33% of them seen just once. Sequenced material: PBMCs. The source of these receptors is a human donor in good health (CMV status not recorded). Some clones in this sample may be carry-over from other donors' samples. CDR3s include the opening cysteine and the closing phenylalanine or tryptophan. The D gene is left open where the match is weak.

length,V,D,CDR3
19,TRBV7-3,TRBD1,CASSFNPGQGALGANVLTF
14,TRBV6-8,TRBD1,CASRPPGGGNTIYF
15,TRBV19,.,CASQVAGVDTGELFF
15,TRBV11-2,TRBD1,CASSLAAGGLETQYF
15,TRBV2,.,CASSELGGRTYEQYF
15,TRBV6-1,.,CASSKNPGENTEAFF
16,TRBV20-1,.,CSARGRTLGPNSPLHF
15,TRBV6-6,.,CASTLGGSMNTEAFF
13,TRBV11-2,.,CASSLFRVREQFF
15,TRBV7-8,TRBD2,CASSQGLADQETQYF
13,TRBV28,.,CASSSNIGNTIYF
12,TRBV6-1,.,CASKAVTYEQYF
14,TRBV10-3,.,CAISDSGLTGELFF
16,TRBV6-2/TRBV6-3,TRBD1,CASSSGTGLFKDTQYF
16,TRBV3-1,TRBD2,CASSQDASGVRNEQFF
14,TRBV5-4,.,CASTYDRTVYGYTF
16,TRBV7-2,.,CASSWDTGRTNEKLFF
16,TRBV6-5,TRBD1,CASSYLGGTDHYGYTF
14,TRBV6-2/TRBV6-3,TRBD2,CASTLAGGGETQYF
14,TRBV3-1,.,CASSHGLSQETQYF
11,TRBV11-2,.,CASSWNDEQYF
14,TRBV12-3/TRBV12-4,.,CASSPQKGRDTQYF
15,TRBV7-8,.,CASSSQGRANQPQHF
19,TRBV28,TRBD2,CASSPPIGTSGGAVDTQYF
16,TRBV7-8,.,CASSLIPGENGQPQHF
16,TRBV7-2,.,CASSTQFPTGVYGYTF